The 28 T cell receptor beta chains below come from one sample, sequenced in a study of blood T cells in healthy people across ages. Primers used in a second PCR of roughly 6 to 11 cycles were a sample-barcoded 5' primer and a J-beta primer mix. TCRdb reanalysed the 5' RACE reads using MiXCR and keeps one entry per CDR3 protein. The table shows about 800,000 distinct CDR3 sequences, with about three fifths occurring only once. Sequencing was performed on blood. Receptors were obtained from a man in his thirties or forties in good health.

The chain joins TRBV25-1 to TRBJ2-1; TRBD1 might be the D (6 bases). The CDR3 sequence is 16 residues long. Germline V gene sequence: CDR1 MGHDK, CDR2 SYGVNS. The ends were cut back, 10 bases at V and 4 bases at J, with 23 bases in the middle. CDR3 sequence: CATPKFRTVQYNEQFF. The CDR3 DNA sequence: TGTGCCACCCCCAAATTCCGGACAGTTCAATACAATGAGCAGTTCTTC.

This clonotype has only a few counts. The rearrangement links TRBV7-9 to TRBJ2-3; TRBD2 is a possible D gene (6 bases). CDR1 and CDR2 (germline): SEHNR, FQNEAQ (reference sequence). The length of the CDR3 is 15 residues. V gave up 5 bases and J gave up 3 bases, with 15 bases separating them. DNA of the CDR3: TGTGCCAGCAGCGGCGGACTGACTAGTACAGATACGCAGTATTTT. The encoded protein is CASSGGLTSTDTQYF.

The chain uses TRBV12-3 or TRBV12-4 and TRBJ1-5; possible D gene TRBD1, 5 bases. The CDR3 is 17 amino acids. The germline V and J ends were trimmed by 7 bases and 0 bases, with 19 bases remaining between them. In nucleotides, the CDR3 is TGTGCCAGCAAAAAAAGGAGGCAGGGCCTTAGCAATCAGCCCCAGCATTTT. This sequence encodes CASKKRRQGLSNQPQHF.

This clonotype showed up just a few times. The chain is built from TRBV7-9 and TRBJ2-5; 7 bases agree with TRBD1. This CDR3 is built from 14 residues. Germline-derived CDR1 and CDR2 are SEHNR and FQNEAQ (reference sequence). V lost 5 bases, J lost 2 bases, and 5 bases stayed unmatched. The CDR3 DNA reads TGTGCCAGCAGCCACGGGACAGATCAAGAGACCCAGTACTTC. As protein: CASSHGTDQETQYF.

The gene calls are TRBV6-2 or TRBV6-3 and TRBJ2-1, with TRBD2 identical over 9 bases. V lost 5 bases and J lost 7; bases outside the gene matches: 9. CDR1 MNHEY and CDR2 SVGEGT come from the germline V gene. The CDR3 runs to 15 residues. CDR3 sequence: CASSLRGLAINEQFF. DNA of the CDR3: TGTGCCAGCAGTCTGCGGGGACTAGCTATAAATGAGCAGTTCTTC.

The rearrangement joins TRBV6-1 to TRBJ2-7, with 9 bases that match TRBD1. Unmatched junction bases numbered 12, after V lost 6 bases and J lost 6 bases. From germline, CDR1 is MNHNS and CDR2 SASEGT. The CDR3 is made up of 15 amino acids. In nucleotides, the CDR3 is TGTGCCAGCAGAGATCGGTTGGGACAGGGTTTCGAGCAGTACTTC. Residues: CASRDRLGQGFEQYF.

The CDR3 is CASSLGGGTSLLFGTGELFF. The CDR3 DNA sequence: TGTGCCAGCAGCTTAGGAGGGGGGACTAGCCTTCTTTTTGGCACCGGGGAGCTGTTTTTT. The gene calls are TRBV7-2 and TRBJ2-2; 9 positions match TRBD2. The CDR3 covers 20 residues. The J segment lost 4 bases and the V segment lost 1 base, leaving 16 bases of the junction unmatched. CDR1 is SGHTA and CDR2 is FQGNSA in the germline V gene.

The genes are TRBV5-4 and TRBJ1-2, with D possibly matching TRBD1 (6 bases). The V gene lost 5 bases and the J gene lost 8 bases, with 19 bases spanning the gap. The germline V gene has CDR1 SGHNT and CDR2 YYREEE (reference sequence). CDR3 size: 14 residues. This CDR3 is CASSLWGAAGGYTF. As DNA, the CDR3 is TGTGCCAGCAGTTTGTGGGGGGCGGCTGGAGGCTACACCTTC.

The rearrangement joins TRBV10-3 to TRBJ2-5, with D unclear. This CDR3 has 14 residues. Germline loops: CDR1 ENHRY, CDR2 SYGVKD. The ends were cut back, 10 bases at V and 0 bases at J, with 15 bases in the middle. Here the CDR3 DNA reads TGTGCCACATCCGAAACAAGGTACCAAGAGACCCAGTACTTC. Residues: CATSETRYQETQYF.

The chain combines TRBV18 with TRBJ2-2, with D perhaps matching TRBD1 (6 bases). The germline gives CDR1 KGHSH, CDR2 LQKENI. CDR3 length equals 17 residues. V was cut by 6 bases and J by 6 bases, with 23 bases left in between. As DNA, the CDR3 is TGTGCCAGCTCTCTCCTCGGTGGCGGACCAGGGGCCGGGGAGCTGTTTTTT. Amino acid sequence: CASSLLGGGPGAGELFF.

The chain carries TRBV7-8 and TRBJ2-5; TRBD2 might be the D (6 bases). Trimming took 5 bases from V and 5 from J, leaving 15 bases between them. The CDR3 is 14 amino acids. Germline loops: CDR1 SGHVS, CDR2 FQNEAQ. The CDR3 nucleotides are TGTGCCAGCAGCGCACGGAGGGATGGGGAGACCCAGTACTTC. Residues: CASSARRDGETQYF.

The chain joins TRBV28 to TRBJ1-1, with D possibly TRBD1 on 6 matching bases. This CDR3 is 12 amino acids long. The germline V gene encodes CDR1 MDHEN and CDR2 SYDVKM. The ends were cut back, 8 bases at V and 3 bases at J, with 10 bases in the middle. The CDR3 spells CASEGGYTEAFF. The CDR3 DNA follows: TGTGCCAGCGAAGGGGGGTACACTGAAGCTTTCTTT.

V is TRBV12-3 or TRBV12-4 and J is TRBJ1-1; 8 bases align to TRBD1. After removal of 6 bases from V and 6 bases from J, the junction contained 9 bases not matched to a gene. CDR3 length equals 14 residues. The DNA of the CDR3 is TGTGCCAGCAGCCAGGACAGGGATGGGGCTGAAGCTTTCTTT. It yields the protein CASSQDRDGAEAFF.

V gene TRBV20-1 combines with J gene TRBJ2-4; the D is unclear. TRBJ2-7 explains the end of the DNA better; the J call may be wrong. Germline assignment: CDR1 DFQATT and CDR2 SNEGSKA (reference sequence). This CDR3 region has 12 residues. The CDR3 sequence is CSASPETYEQYF. CDR3 in DNA: TGCAGTGCCAGTCCCGAGACCTACGAGCAGTACTTC.

The chain recombines TRBV20-1 with TRBJ2-1; D is undetermined. The CDR3 loop spans 13 amino acids. Trimming stripped 0 bases from V and 9 bases from J, with 12 bases between. Germline CDR1 reads DFQATT; CDR2 reads SNEGSKA (reference sequence). The CDR3 DNA sequence: TGCAGTGCTAGAGAAGGCTACTTCGGTGAGCAGTTCTTC. Amino acids: CSAREGYFGEQFF.

This clonotype turned up a few times. The V and J genes are TRBV7-2 and TRBJ2-5; 9 bases map to TRBD2. CDR1 is SGHTA, CDR2 FQGNSA, per germline. The V gene end was trimmed by 5 bases and the J gene end by 11 bases; junction bases not matched to a gene: 12. CDR3 size: 14 residues. The CDR3 DNA is TGTGCCAGCAGCGTCACTAGCGGGTACTATGAGCAGTACTTC. This sequence encodes CASSVTSGYYEQYF.

This chain uses TRBV5-1 with TRBJ2-3; 9 nucleotides align to TRBD2. Germline V gene data show CDR1 as SGHRS and CDR2 as YFSETQ. J lost 0 bases, V lost 4 bases, and 12 bases had no gene match. There are 18 residues in the CDR3. The CDR3 bases are TGCGCCAGCAGCCGGGCCCAGCGGGGGGCCTCTAGCACAGATACGCAGTATTTT. Encoded protein: CASSRAQRGASSTDTQYF. Full variable domain (remainder filled in from reference TRBV5-1 and TRBJ2-3): KAGVTQTPRYLIKTRGQQVTLSCSPISGHRSVSWYQQTPGQGLQFLFEYFSETQRNKGNFPGRFSGRQFSNSRSEMNVSTLELGDSALYLCASSRAQRGASSTDTQYFGPGTRLTVL.

This chain uses TRBV5-1 with TRBJ2-3, with D possibly being TRBD1 (6 bases). V dropped 10 bases and J dropped 5 bases, with 20 bases sitting between them. This CDR3 comprises 14 residues. Germline loops: CDR1 SGHRS, CDR2 YFSETQ. The CDR3 DNA sequence: TGCGCCTCCGGGTTTGGGGGCTTTCTAGATACGCAGTATTTT. This codes for CASGFGGFLDTQYF.

The rearrangement links TRBV29-1 to TRBJ2-7; 7 positions agree with TRBD1. The CDR3 is 12 amino acids. V was clipped by 6 bases and J by 6 bases; unmatched bases: 8. CDR1 SQVTM and CDR2 ANQGSEA come from the germline V gene. The CDR3 DNA follows: TGCAGCGTCTTGACACAGGGGCGCGAGCAGTACTTC. Translating it yields CSVLTQGREQYF.

The chain links TRBV6-1 to TRBJ2-5, with TRBD2 matching 8 bases. The end of the DNA fits TRBJ2-7 better, so the J call may be wrong. The CDR3 contains 15 residues. The germline V gene has CDR1 MNHNS and CDR2 SASEGT. The CDR3 protein is CASRLWGAGAYEQYF. Written as DNA, the CDR3 is TGTGCCAGCAGATTATGGGGAGCGGGGGCCTACGAGCAGTACTTC.

The V call is TRBV5-1, the J call TRBJ2-5; the D gene is possibly TRBD2 (6 bases). The CDR3 is made up of 14 amino acids. V was clipped by 4 bases and J by 11 bases, with 21 bases between them. Germline V gene data show CDR1 as SGHRS and CDR2 as YFSETQ. The CDR3 region is CASSLDMDGLRQYF. The CDR3, as DNA: TGCGCCAGCAGCCTGGATATGGACGGACTAAGGCAGTACTTC.

The count of this clonotype is one. This chain uses TRBV5-1 with TRBJ1-1; D is ambiguous. This CDR3 region has 13 residues. Germline-derived CDR1 and CDR2 are SGHRS and YFSETQ. Trimming pared 3 bases from V and 3 bases from J, leaving 9 bases between. The CDR3 DNA sequence: TGCGCCAGCAGCTCACAACCCGACACTGAAGCTTTCTTT. Amino acid sequence: CASSSQPDTEAFF.

The gene calls are TRBV9 and TRBJ2-6, with D hard to call. This CDR3 has 15 amino acids. Germline values: CDR1 SGDLS, CDR2 YYNGEE. V was pared by 4 bases and J by 2 bases, with 10 bases between. CDR3 nucleotide sequence: TGTGCCAGCAGCCCCCCAGACCCTGGGGCCAACGTCCTGACTTTC. It translates to CASSPPDPGANVLTF.

This clonotype was counted a few times. The rearrangement joins TRBV7-8 to TRBJ2-1; 9 nucleotides align to TRBD2. Germline CDR1 SGHVS, CDR2 FQNEAQ. V gave up 5 bases and J gave up 7 bases; unmatched junction bases: 6. The CDR3 is 14 amino acids. DNA of the CDR3: TGTGCCAGCAGCGGGCGGGAGGGTCCGAATGAGCAGTTCTTC. The encoded protein is CASSGREGPNEQFF.

This chain uses TRBV5-1 with TRBJ2-7, with 9 positions matching TRBD2. Germline V gene sequence: CDR1 SGHRS, CDR2 YFSETQ. Trimming removed 6 bases from V and 6 bases from J; junction bases left unmatched: 10. The CDR3 contains 14 residues. CDR3: CASKRSSGAGEQYF. As DNA, the CDR3 is TGCGCCAGCAAGCGGTCTAGCGGGGCAGGCGAGCAGTACTTC.

This clonotype has just a few counts. The rearrangement joins TRBV16 to TRBJ2-6; weak D call: TRBD1 (6 bases). V was pared by 4 bases and J by 0 bases, with 13 bases between. Germline loops: CDR1 KGHSY, CDR2 FQNENV. The CDR3 covers 17 residues. This chain's CDR3 is CASSPDRKSSGANVLTF. CDR3 coding DNA: TGTGCCAGCAGCCCGGACAGAAAGAGCTCTGGGGCCAACGTCCTGACTTTC.

The chain is built from TRBV5-1 and TRBJ2-7; 8 nucleotides line up with TRBD1. The CDR3 loop spans 14 amino acids. V was pared by 0 bases and J by 6 bases, with 5 bases of the junction left unmatched. Germline CDR1 SGHRS, CDR2 YFSETQ. Here the CDR3 DNA reads TGCGCCAGCAGCTTGGGGACAGGGTCGGGCGAGCAGTACTTC. The encoded protein is CASSLGTGSGEQYF. Variable domain in full (rest from reference TRBV5-1 and TRBJ2-7): KAGVTQTPRYLIKTRGQQVTLSCSPISGHRSVSWYQQTPGQGLQFLFEYFSETQRNKGNFPGRFSGRQFSNSRSEMNVSTLELGDSALYLCASSLGTGSGEQYFGPGTRLTVT.

This clonotype came up a few times. CDR3 protein: CASSSKRGRSYNEQFF. Written as DNA, the CDR3 is TGTGCCAGCAGCTCCAAGCGGGGCCGCTCCTACAATGAGCAGTTCTTC. The chain joins TRBV7-2 to TRBJ2-1; 7 bases fit TRBD2. Unmatched junction bases numbered 6, after V lost 4 bases and J lost 0 bases. Germline assignment: CDR1 SGHTA and CDR2 FQGNSA. This CDR3 contains 16 residues. The variable domain in full, with the rest retrieved from reference TRBV7-2 and TRBJ2-1, is GAGVSQSPSNKVTEKGKDVELRCDPISGHTALYWYRQSLGQGLEFLIYFQGNSAPDKSGLPSDRFSAERTGGSVSTLTIQRTQQEDSAVYLCASSSKRGRSYNEQFFGPGTRLTVL.